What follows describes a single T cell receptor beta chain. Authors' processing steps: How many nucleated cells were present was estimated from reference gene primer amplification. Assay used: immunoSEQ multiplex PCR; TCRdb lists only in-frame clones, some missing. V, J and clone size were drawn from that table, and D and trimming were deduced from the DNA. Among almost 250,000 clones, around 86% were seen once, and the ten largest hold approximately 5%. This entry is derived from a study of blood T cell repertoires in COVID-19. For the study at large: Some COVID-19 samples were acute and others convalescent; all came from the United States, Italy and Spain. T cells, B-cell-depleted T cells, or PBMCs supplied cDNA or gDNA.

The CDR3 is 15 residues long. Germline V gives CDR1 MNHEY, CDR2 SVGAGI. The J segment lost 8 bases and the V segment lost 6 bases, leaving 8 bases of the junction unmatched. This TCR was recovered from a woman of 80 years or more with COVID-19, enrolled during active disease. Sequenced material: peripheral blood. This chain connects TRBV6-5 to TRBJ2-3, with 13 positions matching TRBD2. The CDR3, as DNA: TGTGCCAGCAGCAGACTAGCGGGGGGCCTGGGTACGCAGTATTTT. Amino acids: CASSRLAGGLGTQYF.